These T cell receptor beta chains were read from a single sample in a study of OX40 agonist ivuxolimab in advanced cancers. Using immunoSEQ multiplex PCR, the repertoire was profiled, and TCRdb retains in-frame clones only, with some absent. Counted here are under 15,000 clones, around 83% occurring once; the ten biggest clones make up about 21%. The sequencing here drew on CD4+ or CD8+ T cells sorted from blood, taken in a trial of the OX40 agonist ivuxolimab. These receptor sequences come from an adult with an advanced solid tumor such as melanoma, head and neck, liver or kidney cancer. Both conserved end residues are part of each CDR3. The D gene is left open where the match is weak. Size values are once, few and many counts, or a class for expanded clones, and some rows have none.

J: TRBJ1-2
D: -
size: -
V: TRBV7-2
CDR3: CASSLDGSAANYGYTF
DNA: TGTGCCAGCAGCTTGGATGGCTCGGCAGCTAACTATGGCTACACCTTC

J: TRBJ2-3
D: TRBD2
size: -
V: TRBV13
CDR3: CASSLRAGGYTQYF
DNA: TGTGCCAGCAGCTTAAGGGCGGGAGGGTATACGCAGTATTTT

J: TRBJ2-2
D: -
size: -
V: TRBV29-1
CDR3: CSVEALTSQPPYTGELFF
DNA: TGCAGCGTTGAAGCTCTTACAAGTCAGCCCCCTTACACCGGGGAGCTGTTTTTT

J: TRBJ1-2
D: -
size: -
V: TRBV7-2
CDR3: CASSLEVYRADYGYTF
DNA: TGTGCCAGCAGCTTAGAGGTGTACAGGGCTGACTATGGCTACACCTTC

J: TRBJ1-1
D: TRBD1
size: -
V: TRBV5-6
CDR3: CASSLSGPGTGGRTEAFF
DNA: TGTGCCAGCAGCTTGTCCGGTCCCGGGACAGGGGGCAGGACTGAAGCTTTCTTT

J: TRBJ1-4
D: TRBD1
size: few
V: TRBV27
CDR3: CASSAGTGLNEKLFF
DNA: TGTGCCAGCAGTGCCGGGACAGGGCTTAATGAAAAACTGTTTTTT

J: TRBJ2-5
D: TRBD2
size: -
V: TRBV29-1
CDR3: CSVARTSGTQETQYF
DNA: TGCAGCGTTGCCAGGACTAGCGGGACGCAAGAGACCCAGTACTTC

J: TRBJ1-2
D: TRBD1
size: -
V: TRBV27
CDR3: CASSSLTGGKDGYTF
DNA: TGTGCCAGCAGTTCCTTGACAGGGGGAAAGGATGGCTACACCTTC

J: TRBJ2-1
D: -
size: -
V: TRBV27
CDR3: CASSFKSRGYEQFF
DNA: TGTGCCAGCAGTTTCAAGAGTAGGGGCTATGAGCAGTTCTTC

J: TRBJ1-2
D: -
size: -
V: TRBV25-1
CDR3: CASRTGPYGYTF
DNA: TGTGCCAGCAGGACCGGGCCCTATGGCTACACCTTC

J: TRBJ1-5
D: TRBD1
size: -
V: TRBV6-1
CDR3: CASSEGTGYQPQHF
DNA: TGTGCCAGCAGTGAAGGGACAGGGTATCAGCCCCAGCATTTT